The rows below give T cell receptor beta chains drawn from one sample of a study of chemoradiotherapy in HPV16-positive cancers. The repertoire was sequenced with immunoSEQ multiplex PCR; TCRdb's copy has only in-frame clones and lacks some. Altogether 25,000 to 40,000 clones are present, approximately 88% being singletons, with the ten largest covering about 5%. The sample was blood, taken from a patient who underwent chemoradiotherapy. Every receptor here comes from a human donor with HPV-associated anogenital cancer. Each CDR3 is given with its conserved first and last residue. Each record gives: CDR3 DNA, CDR3 protein, D gene, V gene, CDR3 length, clone size, J gene. A D gene is named only where the DNA matches it firmly. Only part of the rows carry a size: once, few, many, or a class if the clone is expanded.

TGTGCCAGCAGCTCAGGGACTTACTCTGGAAACACCATATATTTT	CASSSGTYSGNTIYF	.	TRBV5-6	15	.	TRBJ1-3
TGTGCCAGCAGCTTAGCGGGGTCGGGACCGGTGAATGAGCAGTTCTTC	CASSLAGSGPVNEQFF	.	TRBV7-9	16	.	TRBJ2-1
TGTGCCAGCAGTGAAGCGAGGGTGGGACAGTCTGAAAAACTGTTTTTT	CASSEARVGQSEKLFF	TRBD1	TRBV6-1	16	.	TRBJ1-4
TGCGCCATCGGACTAGCGGGAGGGGGTGTTAAGAACGAGCAGTACTTC	CAIGLAGGGVKNEQYF	TRBD2	TRBV10-1	16	.	TRBJ2-7
TGTGCCAGCAGCGTTCCAGGTCTGGGAGGGGCCGGGGAGCTGTTTTTT	CASSVPGLGGAGELFF	TRBD2	TRBV9	16	.	TRBJ2-2
TGTGCCAGCACTCGGGACGGTCCGAACACCGGGGAGCTGTTTTTT	CASTRDGPNTGELFF	.	TRBV6-5	15	.	TRBJ2-2
TGCGCCAGCAGCTTGGCCAGGGGTAGTAACGAGCAGTACTTC	CASSLARGSNEQYF	.	TRBV5-1	14	.	TRBJ2-7
TGTGCCTGGCTAGGCGGGACAGGGGGCATGCGTATCGGGGAGCTGTTTTTT	CAWLGGTGGMRIGELFF	TRBD1	TRBV30	17	.	TRBJ2-2
TGTGCCAGCAGCCCCCCGGGCAGTGTCGGGGTGAGCTCCTACAATGAGCAGTTCTTC	CASSPPGSVGVSSYNEQFF	.	TRBV5-4	19	.	TRBJ2-1
TGTGCCAGTAGTATCCTCCCGAATAGTGACAATGAGCAGTTCTTC	CASSILPNSDNEQFF	.	TRBV19	15	.	TRBJ2-1
TGTGCCAGTAGTAGCGGGACAGGGACCTACGAGCAGTACTTC	CASSSGTGTYEQYF	TRBD1	TRBV19	14	.	TRBJ2-7
TGTGCCAGCAGTGGGATCGGGGCCGGGTTTACAGTTCAGCCCCAGCATTTT	CASSGIGAGFTVQPQHF	.	TRBV28	17	.	TRBJ1-5
TGTGCCAGCGGTCCGGGGCTAGAGGCCCAGTACTTC	CASGPGLEAQYF	.	TRBV6-6	12	.	TRBJ2-5
TGTGCCAGCAGTTCCGGGGGAATGAACACTGAAGCTTTCTTT	CASSSGGMNTEAFF	.	TRBV6-5	14	.	TRBJ1-1
TGCAGCGTAAGGGCGGTCTCTGGAAACACCATATATTTT	CSVRAVSGNTIYF	.	TRBV29-1	13	once	TRBJ1-3
TGCGCCAGCAGCTTGCGGGACAGGGGTTCCTACGAGCAGTACTTC	CASSLRDRGSYEQYF	TRBD1	TRBV5-1	15	once	TRBJ2-7
TGTGCCAGCAGTGTGGGTGGGGTCAGCACAGATACGCAGTATTTT	CASSVGGVSTDTQYF	.	TRBV2	15	.	TRBJ2-3
TGTGCCAGCAGTGAATTGGGTCAGGGGGCCCGTTGGGATGGCTACACCTTC	CASSELGQGARWDGYTF	TRBD1	TRBV2	17	.	TRBJ1-2
TGTGCCAGCAGTGGGGAACAGTATAATGAAAAACTGTTTTTT	CASSGEQYNEKLFF	.	TRBV6-1	14	.	TRBJ1-4
TGTGCCAGCAGTTCTGGACTAGCGGCCCACAATGAGCAGTTCTTC	CASSSGLAAHNEQFF	TRBD2	TRBV27	15	.	TRBJ2-1
TGTGCCAGCAGCTTAGTAGGCCTAGCGGCCCTAGAGACCCAGTACTTC	CASSLVGLAALETQYF	TRBD2	TRBV7-9	16	.	TRBJ2-5
TGTGCCAGCAGCTCAGGTGGTGGGGGCTTATACGAGCAGTACTTC	CASSSGGGGLYEQYF	.	TRBV7-9	15	.	TRBJ2-7
TGCGCCAGCAGCTTGGCCGCGGGGGGCCGTAGCACAGATACGCAGTATTTT	CASSLAAGGRSTDTQYF	TRBD2	TRBV5-1	17	.	TRBJ2-3
TGTGCCACCTCCCCCCTGGACAGGAATTCCTACGAGCAGTACTTC	CATSPLDRNSYEQYF	TRBD1	TRBV18	15	.	TRBJ2-7
TGTGCCAGCAGCCCACAGGGGAACTATGGCTACACCTTC	CASSPQGNYGYTF	TRBD1	TRBV27	13	.	TRBJ1-2
TGTGCCAGCAGCATACAGGGCACAGATACGCAGTATTTT	CASSIQGTDTQYF	.	TRBV7-2	13	.	TRBJ2-3
TGCAGCGTTGGCGGGACAGTCTACGAGCAGTACTTC	CSVGGTVYEQYF	.	TRBV29-1	12	.	TRBJ2-7
TGTGCCAGCAGCCCCACGAGGGGGTTAACCGGGGAGCTGTTTTTT	CASSPTRGLTGELFF	.	TRBV9	15	.	TRBJ2-2
TGTGCCAGCAGTGAATGGACGGCGAGCTCCTACGAGCAGTACTTC	CASSEWTASSYEQYF	.	TRBV6-1	15	.	TRBJ2-7
TGTGCCAACGCGCTTTTTGTAGGGGTCCAGGGGAATTCACCCCTCCACTTT	CANALFVGVQGNSPLHF	.	TRBV21-1	17	.	TRBJ1-6
TGTGCCAGCAGTTGGACGGAGGCCACAGATACGCAGTATTTT	CASSWTEATDTQYF	.	TRBV6-5	14	.	TRBJ2-3
TGCAGCGTTGAAGGAACAGCGACCAGCGGGGCAGCCCTCAATGAGCAGTTCTTC	CSVEGTATSGAALNEQFF	TRBD2	TRBV29-1	18	.	TRBJ2-1
TGTGCCATCAGTGTCCGGGACAGGGACTCTGGAAACACCATATATTTT	CAISVRDRDSGNTIYF	TRBD1	TRBV10-3	16	.	TRBJ1-3
TGTGCCAGTAGTATTTACCGACAGGGATACTATCAGCCCCAGCATTTT	CASSIYRQGYYQPQHF	TRBD1	TRBV19	16	.	TRBJ1-5
TGTGCCAGCAGCCGGAATAGCAATCAGCCCCAGCATTTT	CASSRNSNQPQHF	.	TRBV27	13	.	TRBJ1-5
TGTGCCAGCAGCCAGGGACAGAACAATGAGCAGTTCTTC	CASSQGQNNEQFF	TRBD1	TRBV11-2	13	.	TRBJ2-1
TGCGCCAGCAGCTTATCAGGCGGGGGCTACAATGAGCAGTTCTTC	CASSLSGGGYNEQFF	TRBD2	TRBV5-1	15	.	TRBJ2-1
TGTGCCAGCAGCTTGTTGGCTAGCGGGGCGGCCGGGGAGCTGTTTTTT	CASSLLASGAAGELFF	TRBD2	TRBV5-4	16	.	TRBJ2-2
TGTGCCAGCAGCCTGACACGACAGGGCATGGTAGCTTTCTTT	CASSLTRQGMVAFF	TRBD1	TRBV28	14	few	TRBJ1-1
TGTGCCAGCAGCCCACTAGCGGGCATCTACGAGCAGTACTTC	CASSPLAGIYEQYF	TRBD2	TRBV2	14	.	TRBJ2-7
TGCGCCAGCAGTGATTCAAGACAGGGGGCAAGTCGGCGTAATCAGCCCCAGCATTTT	CASSDSRQGASRRNQPQHF	TRBD1	TRBV10-1	19	few	TRBJ1-5
TGTGCCAGCAGCCAAGACAGGGGGTACCTGAATTCACCCCTCCACTTT	CASSQDRGYLNSPLHF	TRBD1	TRBV5-5	16	.	TRBJ1-6
TGTGCCAGCAGCTTGCAAGAGTACTATGGCTACACCTTC	CASSLQEYYGYTF	.	TRBV5-6	13	.	TRBJ1-2
TGCGCCAGCAGCTTGGCCTCGGGAAGCTCTGGAAACACCATATATTTT	CASSLASGSSGNTIYF	.	TRBV5-1	16	.	TRBJ1-3
TGTGCCAGCAATGACAACTTTAACTATGGCTACACCTTC	CASNDNFNYGYTF	.	TRBV6-6	13	.	TRBJ1-2
TGTGCCAGCAGCTTCCGACAGGGGACCAACTATGGCTACACCTTC	CASSFRQGTNYGYTF	TRBD1	TRBV13	15	.	TRBJ1-2
TGTGCCAGCAGCTTACGGCCAGGCTGGACCCTCCACTTT	CASSLRPGWTLHF	.	TRBV11-2	13	.	TRBJ1-6
TGTGCCAGCAGCTTAGGCCAGGGGGGGAGAACCTACGAGCAGTACTTC	CASSLGQGGRTYEQYF	.	TRBV7-2	16	few	TRBJ2-7